One sample yielded the 31 T cell receptor beta chains listed below, sequenced in a study of spatial heterogeneity in lung cancer. Whole-study findings and limits: How many expanded intratumoral alpha and beta TCRs were present tracked the tumor mutation count, which was a count of nonsynonymous mutations.

Their antigen targets remain unknown. The time point is: sample taken at primary tumor resection. TCRdb passed the 5' RACE reads through MiXCR, listing each CDR3 protein once. The table records 5,200 or so distinct CDR3 sequences, 7% to 8% of them present only once. The sequenced sample was lung tumor tissue, obtained at surgery. The receptor source for this set is a female donor with early-stage non-small cell lung cancer.

Ten or more counts support this clonotype. The chain uses TRBV7-3 and TRBJ1-1, with D perhaps matching TRBD1 (6 bases). Germline CDR1 reads SGHTA; CDR2 reads FQGTGA. The CDR3 extends over 13 amino acids. The V end was cut by 5 bases, the J end by 10 bases, with 17 bases between. The CDR3: CASSMNRVGAAFF. CDR3 in DNA: TGTGCCAGCAGCATGAACAGGGTTGGGGCAGCTTTCTTT.

This clonotype rates as medium-sized. The chain is built from TRBV7-9 and TRBJ2-1; weak D call: TRBD1 (6 bases). Trimming left V 5 bases short and J 6 bases short, with 17 bases between. This CDR3 has 15 residues. Germline assignment: CDR1 SEHNR and CDR2 FQNEAQ (reference sequence). The CDR3 region is CASSPSTGSSNEQFF. CDR3 in DNA: TGTGCCAGCAGCCCAAGCACAGGGAGTAGCAATGAGCAGTTCTTC.

This clonotype qualifies as medium-sized. The V gene is TRBV11-3, the J gene TRBJ2-2; 11 bases map to TRBD2. Germline loops: CDR1 SGHNT, CDR2 YENEEA. There are 15 residues in the CDR3. Trimming at V came to 1 base and at J to 6 bases, leaving 1 base not matched to a gene. In DNA form, the CDR3 reads TGTGCCAGCAGCTTAGGACTAGCGGGGCCCGGGGAGCTGTTTTTT. Translation gives CASSLGLAGPGELFF. Filled out from reference TRBV11-3 and TRBJ2-2, the complete variable domain reads EAGVVQSPRYKIIEKKQPVAFWCNPISGHNTLYWYLQNLGQGPELLIRYENEEAVDDSQLPKDRFSAERLKGVDSTLKIQPAELGDSAVYLCASSLGLAGPGELFFGEGSRLTVL.

A word on this clonotype: At one boundary the junction diverges from the germline segment, which might be a read error. The V gene is TRBV11-3, the J gene TRBJ2-1, with 8 bases that match TRBD2. CDR1 is SGHNT, CDR2 YENEEA, per germline. The CDR3 loop spans 13 amino acids. In DNA form, the CDR3 reads TGTGTCAGCAGCGGGAGCACCGGGCCTGAGCAGTTCTTC. It translates to CVSSGSTGPEQFF.

This clonotype is categorized as medium-sized (0.01 to 0.1%). The rearrangement links TRBV6-5 to TRBJ2-3, with 10 bases lining up with TRBD1. The germline CDR1 and CDR2 sequences are MNHEY and SVGAGI. Unmatched junction bases numbered 6, after V lost 6 bases and J lost 3 bases. This CDR3 has 15 residues. The CDR3 DNA is TGTGCCAGCAGCCAGGGACAGGGGTGGACAGATACGCAGTATTTT. Amino acids: CASSQGQGWTDTQYF.

A single count supports this clonotype. The genes are TRBV6-2 or TRBV6-3 and TRBJ2-3; 8 nucleotides align to TRBD2. The J segment lost 4 bases and the V segment lost 6 bases, leaving 6 bases of the junction unmatched. Germline V gene sequence: CDR1 MNHEY, CDR2 SVGEGT. This CDR3 has 14 amino acids. This CDR3 reads CASRYLAGSDTQYF. CDR3 bases: TGTGCCAGCAGATATTTAGCGGGATCAGATACGCAGTATTTT.

Within the sample, this clonotype is medium-sized (0.01 to 0.1%). The genes are TRBV7-8 and TRBJ1-2; 9 bases are a match to TRBD1. The CDR3 spans 15 residues. Germline CDR1 SGHVS, CDR2 FQNEAQ. The V and J ends lost 8 bases and 3 bases, in that order; junction bases with no gene match: 10. Here the CDR3 DNA reads TGTGCCAGCCAAGGGACAGGGAAGGGCGACTATGGCTACACCTTC. Its protein is CASQGTGKGDYGYTF.

By share, this clonotype ranks as medium-sized. This CDR3 is CSARVPRTGYGYTF. DNA of the CDR3: TGCAGTGCTAGAGTTCCCCGGACGGGGTATGGCTACACCTTC. This chain connects TRBV20-1 to TRBJ1-2, with D unclear. V was shortened by 1 base and J by 5 bases, with 14 bases between the two germline ends. The germline V gene encodes CDR1 DFQATT and CDR2 SNEGSKA (reference sequence). CDR3 size: 14 residues.

This chain links TRBV7-8 with TRBJ1-5, with D possibly matching TRBD1 (5 bases). The CDR3 length is 14 residues. Trimming cost V 0 bases and J 5 bases, with 8 bases left between them. The V gene's germline CDR1 is SGHVS and CDR2 FQNEAQ. The CDR3 region is CASSLAQGDQPQHF. The CDR3 DNA sequence: TGTGCCAGCAGCTTAGCTCAGGGAGATCAGCCCCAGCATTTT.

By share of the sample, this clonotype is medium-sized (0.01 to 0.1%). This sequence joins TRBV20-1 and TRBJ2-1; possibly TRBD2 for D (6 bases). Per the germline V gene, CDR1 is DFQATT and CDR2 is SNEGSKA (reference sequence). The CDR3 is made up of 11 amino acids. Trimming stripped 7 bases from V and 10 bases from J, with 14 bases between. CDR3 in amino acids: CSGALASEQFF. The CDR3 nucleotides read TGCAGTGGGGCTCTAGCGTCGGAGCAGTTCTTC.

This clonotype ranks as medium-sized. This chain connects TRBV6-2 or TRBV6-3 to TRBJ2-1; D not resolved. Germline-derived CDR1 and CDR2 are MNHEY and SVGEGT. V lost 6 bases and J lost 5, with 11 bases in between. CDR3 size: 13 residues. CDR3 sequence reads: CASSKGPNNEQFF. DNA of the CDR3: TGTGCCAGCAGCAAAGGACCGAACAATGAGCAGTTCTTC.

This clonotype has ten or more counts. V and J are TRBV7-7 and TRBJ2-1; D is perhaps TRBD2 (5 bases). This CDR3 region has 13 residues. The germline CDR1 and CDR2 sequences are SSHAT and FNYEAQ (reference sequence). With 5 bases removed from V and 12 bases from J, the gap between germline ends came to 17 bases. CDR3: CASSHSRAGGQFF. The CDR3 nucleotides read TGTGCCAGCAGCCACTCGAGGGCGGGTGGGCAGTTCTTC.

This clonotype has ten or more counts. V gene TRBV11-2 combines with J gene TRBJ2-1; TRBD1 or TRBD2 may be the D gene (5 bases each). The CDR3 has 15 residues. V was cut by 5 bases and J by 6 bases, with 17 bases left in between. CDR1 and CDR2 (germline): SGHAT, FQNNGV. The CDR3 sequence: CASSPRGPKPNEQFF. For the CDR3, the DNA is TGTGCCAGCAGCCCTCGGGGCCCTAAGCCCAATGAGCAGTTCTTC.

There are many counts of this clonotype. The chain combines TRBV27 with TRBJ1-5; D not certain. The CDR3 is made up of 15 amino acids. V lost 8 bases, J lost 0 bases, and 14 bases lay in between. Per germline, CDR1 MNHEY and CDR2 SMNVEV (reference sequence). This CDR3 is CASADGPHSNQPQHF. CDR3 nucleotides: TGTGCCAGCGCGGACGGGCCCCATAGCAATCAGCCCCAGCATTTT.

The genes are TRBV5-5 and TRBJ2-3, with TRBD2 matching over 8 bases. The CDR3 is 15 amino acids. CDR1 and CDR2 (germline): SGHKS, YYEKEE (reference sequence). Trimming at V came to 8 bases and at J to 0 bases, leaving 8 bases not matched to a gene. CDR3 protein: CASKAGVFSTDTQYF. The CDR3 nucleotides read TGTGCCAGTAAAGCGGGGGTGTTTAGCACAGATACGCAGTATTTT.

By frequency in the sample, this clonotype is medium-sized. The chain is built from TRBV6-2 or TRBV6-3 and TRBJ1-2; no definite D call. This CDR3 spans 13 amino acids. V gave up 9 bases and J gave up 0 bases, with 11 bases separating them. Germline loops: CDR1 MNHEY, CDR2 SVGEGT. The chain's CDR3 is CASDNGANYGYTF. DNA for the CDR3: TGTGCCAGTGACAACGGAGCTAACTATGGCTACACCTTC.

The gene calls are TRBV7-3 and TRBJ2-1; 11 bases line up with TRBD2. CDR1 and CDR2 (germline): SGHTA, FQGTGA. With 5 bases clipped from V and 5 bases from J, the junction kept 5 bases outside the gene matches. CDR3 length equals 15 residues. CDR3 sequence reads: CASSPTSGGDNEQFF. CDR3 sequence (DNA): TGTGCCAGCAGCCCTACTAGCGGGGGAGACAATGAGCAGTTCTTC.

This clonotype ranks as medium-sized. The rearrangement uses TRBV29-1 and TRBJ1-1; 8 nucleotides line up with TRBD1. Looked up from germline, CDR1 is SQVTM and CDR2 is ANQGSEA. Trimming took 6 bases from V and 1 from J; bases not matched to a gene: 7. The CDR3 is made up of 14 amino acids. The CDR3 nucleotides are TGCAGCGTCAAATCCGGGACAGGGAACACTGAAGCTTTCTTT. Amino acid sequence: CSVKSGTGNTEAFF.

The V call is TRBV7-2, the J call TRBJ1-1; D not resolved. The CDR3 runs 13 residues. The ends were cut back, 5 bases at V and 6 bases at J, with 13 bases in the middle. Germline assignment: CDR1 SGHTA and CDR2 FQGNSA. CDR3 amino acids: CASSPNGVSEAFF. In DNA, the CDR3 is TGTGCCAGCAGCCCCAATGGGGTTTCTGAAGCTTTCTTT.

This clonotype was recorded at least ten times. DNA for the CDR3: TGTGCCAGCAGCTTAGACAACTTTATCAATGAGCAGTTCTTC. Translation: CASSLDNFINEQFF. The chain joins TRBV7-9 to TRBJ2-1; D is unresolved. CDR3 size: 14 residues. V lost 1 base, J lost 6 bases, and 10 bases lay in between. Germline CDR1 reads SEHNR; CDR2 reads FQNEAQ (reference sequence). The full variable domain, its missing parts supplied by reference TRBV7-9 and TRBJ2-1, is DTGVSQNPRHKITKRGQNVTFRCDPISEHNRLYWYRQTLGQGPEFLTYFQNEAQLEKSRLLSDRFSAERPKGSFSTLEIQRTEQGDSAMYLCASSLDNFINEQFFGPGTRLTVL.

In its sample, this clonotype ranks as medium-sized. The chain is built from TRBV6-1 and TRBJ1-1; D gene unclear. Deletions cut 4 bases from V and 11 bases from J, with 11 bases between. Germline V gives CDR1 MNHNS, CDR2 SASEGT. The CDR3 consists of 11 residues. CDR3 sequence: CASSGPQRAFF. The CDR3 DNA reads as TGTGCCAGCAGTGGGCCACAACGGGCTTTCTTT.

This clonotype was seen many times. CDR3 sequence (DNA): TGTGCCAGCAGCCAAGTGTACGAGCAGTACTTC. Amino acids: CASSQVYEQYF. The chain uses TRBV3-1 and TRBJ2-7; no firm D call. Per the germline V gene, CDR1 is LGHDT and CDR2 is YNNKEL (reference sequence). This CDR3 has 11 amino acids. The V and J ends lost 1 base and 4 bases respectively, with 2 bases between them.

This clonotype has a count of ten or more. V usage is TRBV9 and J usage is TRBJ2-3; TRBD2 matches at 9 bases. The CDR3 is 15 amino acids. The V gene end was trimmed by 4 bases and the J gene end by 3 bases; junction bases not matched to a gene: 6. CDR1 and CDR2 (germline): SGDLS, YYNGEE. The CDR3 loop reads CASSISGSRTDTQYF. Here the CDR3 DNA reads TGTGCCAGCAGCATTAGCGGGAGTCGGACAGATACGCAGTATTTT.

In this sample, this clonotype turned up many times. This chain connects TRBV27 to TRBJ1-4; D ambiguous. The germline CDR1 and CDR2 sequences are MNHEY and SMNVEV (reference sequence). V lost 6 bases, J lost 8 bases, and 16 bases lay in between. The CDR3 spans 14 residues. CDR3 sequence (DNA): TGTGCCAGCAGACCCGCGCCCCTGGGGGAAAAACTGTTTTTT. It specifies CASRPAPLGEKLFF.

This clonotype is judged medium-sized. The chain recombines TRBV7-9 with TRBJ1-6; unclear D gene. Trimming pared 2 bases from V and 6 bases from J, leaving 8 bases between. Per the germline V gene, CDR1 is SEHNR and CDR2 is FQNEAQ (reference sequence). The CDR3 is 14 amino acids. CDR3 in amino acids: CASSLIGINSPLHF. The CDR3 DNA sequence: TGTGCCAGCAGCTTAATAGGGATTAATTCACCCCTCCACTTT.

This clonotype is deemed medium-sized. The chain combines TRBV6-5 with TRBJ2-2; D remains ambiguous. Germline V gene data show CDR1 as MNHEY and CDR2 as SVGAGI. The CDR3 loop spans 13 amino acids. Trimming pared 7 bases from V and 5 bases from J, leaving 11 bases between. The CDR3: CASTDEKTGELFF. The CDR3 DNA is TGTGCCAGCACCGACGAGAAAACCGGGGAGCTGTTTTTT.

The rearrangement uses TRBV7-9 and TRBJ1-2, with D uncertain. Germline CDR1 reads SEHNR; CDR2 reads FQNEAQ (reference sequence). The CDR3 loop spans 13 amino acids. With 1 base removed from V and 8 bases from J, the gap between germline ends came to 11 bases. As DNA, the CDR3 is TGTGCCAGCAGCTTAGTCAGCGACGGCGGCTACACCTTC. Its protein product is CASSLVSDGGYTF.

This clonotype was seen many times. The rearrangement uses TRBV7-2 and TRBJ2-3; no definite D call. The CDR3 runs to 15 residues. Looked up from germline, CDR1 is SGHTA and CDR2 is FQGNSA. The V end was cut by 4 bases, the J end by 0 bases, with 11 bases between. DNA of the CDR3: TGTGCCAGCAGCTCGAATCCTTTTAGCACAGATACGCAGTATTTT. Encoded protein: CASSSNPFSTDTQYF.

By share, this clonotype ranks as medium-sized. This rearrangement joins TRBV20-1 to TRBJ2-5; D is undetermined. CDR1 is DFQATT and CDR2 is SNEGSKA in the germline V gene (reference sequence). This CDR3 has 12 residues. Trimming shortened V by 2 bases and J by 5 bases, and 9 bases separated the two germline ends. The CDR3 DNA follows: TGCAGTGCTAGAAGTCTGGGGGAGACCCAGTACTTC. Translated, it gives CSARSLGETQYF.

The CDR3 DNA sequence: TGTGCCAGCAGTGTAAGGGACAGAGTTGAAGCTTTCTTT. This translates into CASSVRDRVEAFF. This rearrangement joins TRBV6-1 to TRBJ1-1; 7 bases line up with TRBD1. This CDR3 contains 13 residues. Germline V gene sequence: CDR1 MNHNS, CDR2 SASEGT. Losses at the gene ends were 4 bases for V and 7 bases for J; bases not matched to a gene: 6.

This clonotype is classed as medium-sized. The chain joins TRBV7-2 to TRBJ2-2; D uncertain. The V gene's germline CDR1 is SGHTA and CDR2 FQGNSA. Trimming cost V 3 bases and J 1 base, with 9 bases left between them. The CDR3 spans 15 residues. The CDR3 coding sequence is TGTGCCAGCAGCTTGGGCAGGATGAACACCGGGGAGCTGTTTTTT. It encodes CASSLGRMNTGELFF.